The next 19 T cell receptor beta chains were all read from a single sample in a study of immune evolution from preneoplasia to lung adenocarcinoma. Data came from immunoSEQ multiplex PCR; TCRdb stores just in-frame clones and leaves some out. The sample consists of roughly 11,000 clones, roughly 90% of them appearing once. The sample taken for sequencing was FFPE invasive lung adenocarcinoma tissue. These receptors were collected from a person aged 70 to 85 with invasive lung adenocarcinoma.

This clone was observed a single time. The chain carries TRBV28 and TRBJ1-2, with TRBD1 matching over 12 bases. This CDR3 is built from 16 residues. The J segment lost 7 bases and the V segment lost 5 bases, leaving 11 bases of the junction unmatched. Germline lookup yields CDR1 MDHEN and CDR2 SYDVKM. CDR3 nucleotides: TGTGCCAGCAGTAGGCCTCCCGGGACAGGGGGCCGTGGCTACACCTTC. Residues: CASSRPPGTGGRGYTF.

In DNA form, the CDR3 reads TGTGCCAGCAGCTTAGTTCCGGACAGGAGCATGCACGAGCAGTACTTC. Translating it yields CASSLVPDRSMHEQYF. The J gene is TRBJ2-7, the V gene TRBV11-2; 7 positions agree with TRBD1. The CDR3 consists of 16 residues. The ends lost 1 base at V and 5 bases at J; junction bases unmatched: 11. Germline CDR1 and CDR2: SGHAT and FQNNGV.

The chain couples TRBV5-6 to TRBJ2-3; 9 bases are a match to TRBD2. Germline V gene lookup returns CDR1 SGHDT and CDR2 YYEEEE. The CDR3 contains 15 residues. V lost 4 bases, J lost 3 bases, and 6 bases stayed unmatched. CDR3 sequence (DNA): TGTGCCAGCAGCAAGCTAGCGGGATTAACAGATACGCAGTATTTT. Protein product: CASSKLAGLTDTQYF.

The rearrangement links TRBV10-1 to TRBJ2-1, with D maybe TRBD2 (6 bases). V lost 4 bases, J lost 2 bases, and 12 bases lay in between. Germline CDR1 reads WNHNN; CDR2 reads SYGVQD (reference sequence). This CDR3 is 15 amino acids long. Written as DNA, the CDR3 is TGCGCCAGCAGTGCCCTACGGGGGACCTACAATGAGCAGTTCTTC. Its protein product is CASSALRGTYNEQFF.

This CDR3 is CASSLGLGELFF. The CDR3 DNA follows: TGCGCCAGCAGCTTGGGGCTCGGGGAGCTGTTTTTT. The rearrangement links TRBV5-1 to TRBJ2-2; D not resolved. The CDR3 sequence is 12 residues long. Germline values: CDR1 SGHRS, CDR2 YFSETQ. The V end lost 0 bases, the J end lost 7 bases, and 4 bases lay between the germline ends.

The chain uses TRBV7-9 and TRBJ2-2; D possibly uses TRBD1 or TRBD2 (5 bases each). The CDR3 length is 15 residues. Trimming took 2 bases from V and 7 from J, leaving 14 bases between them. In germline, CDR1 is SEHNR, CDR2 FQNEAQ (reference sequence). This CDR3 reads CASSLRDPEGGELFF. In DNA, the CDR3 is TGTGCCAGCAGCTTAAGGGACCCTGAGGGCGGGGAGCTGTTTTTT.

DNA of the CDR3: TGTGCCAGCAGTCCCCGATTCAACACAGATACGCAGTATTTT. As protein: CASSPRFNTDTQYF. The chain combines TRBV7-8 with TRBJ2-3; D ambiguous. V was cut by 6 bases and J by 2 bases, with 12 bases left in between. CDR3 length: 14 residues. The V gene's germline CDR1 is SGHVS and CDR2 FQNEAQ. Together with reference TRBV7-8 and TRBJ2-3, the CDR3 gives the full variable domain: GAGVSQSPRYKVAKRGQDVALRCDPISGHVSLFWYQQALGQGPEFLTYFQNEAQLDKSGLPSDRFFAERPEGSVSTLKIQRTQQEDSAVYLCASSPRFNTDTQYFGPGTRLTVL.

V gene TRBV29-1 combines with J gene TRBJ1-1; the match to TRBD1 covers 7 bases. Germline CDR1 reads SQVTM; CDR2 reads ANQGSEA. The V and J ends lost 4 bases and 4 bases, in that order; junction bases with no gene match: 6. The CDR3 sequence is 13 residues long. CDR3 sequence (DNA): TGCAGCGTTGCGGTCAGGGGGGGCACTGAAGCTTTCTTT. Its protein product is CSVAVRGGTEAFF.

The J gene is TRBJ2-5, the V gene TRBV28, with D hard to call. With 8 bases removed from V and 5 bases from J, the gap between germline ends came to 12 bases. CDR1 is MDHEN, CDR2 SYDVKM, per germline. This CDR3 has 12 amino acids. The CDR3 nucleotides are TGTGCCAGCGGGAAGAGGCCGGAGACCCAGTACTTC. Encoded protein: CASGKRPETQYF.

The chain uses TRBV2 and TRBJ1-2; D gene unclear. Trimming left V 7 bases short and J 2 bases short, with 11 bases between. The CDR3 loop spans 13 amino acids. The germline gives CDR1 SNHLY, CDR2 FYNNEI. This CDR3 is CASTPEGNYGYTF. The CDR3, as DNA: TGTGCCAGCACCCCCGAGGGCAACTATGGCTACACCTTC.

V is TRBV28 and J is TRBJ1-1; possible D gene TRBD1, 6 bases. The CDR3 has 16 residues. Germline CDR1 and CDR2: MDHEN and SYDVKM. Deletions cut 2 bases from V and 4 bases from J, with 17 bases between. CDR3 DNA sequence: TGTGCCAGCAGTTTAAGGGGGGGGGTGTTTGTCACTGAAGCTTTCTTT. It encodes CASSLRGGVFVTEAFF.

The rearrangement links TRBV29-1 to TRBJ1-1; no clear D. From germline, CDR1 is SQVTM and CDR2 ANQGSEA. This CDR3 has 12 amino acids. The V end lost 1 base, the J end lost 1 base, and 4 bases lay between the germline ends. In DNA, the CDR3 is TGCAGCGTTGAAGGCTGGAACACTGAAGCTTTCTTT. Protein product: CSVEGWNTEAFF.

V usage is TRBV11-2 and J usage is TRBJ2-7; D remains unclear. The germline V gene encodes CDR1 SGHAT and CDR2 FQNNGV. This CDR3 is 14 amino acids long. V lost 1 base and J lost 5, with 12 bases in between. The CDR3 DNA follows: TGTGCCAGCAGCTTAGGGAACTCAGCAGACGAGCAGTACTTC. This sequence encodes CASSLGNSADEQYF.

The V call is TRBV30, the J call TRBJ1-2; 7 positions agree with TRBD1. J lost 0 bases, V lost 7 bases, and 17 bases had no gene match. The CDR3 is 17 residues long. Germline V CDR1 and CDR2: GTSNPN, SVGIG (reference sequence). CDR3 nucleotide sequence: TGTGCCTCTACCCTCCGTTACAGGGGCGGCACTAACTATGGCTACACCTTC. It encodes CASTLRYRGGTNYGYTF.

The chain has TRBV30 and TRBJ1-2, with 8 bases lining up with TRBD1. J was trimmed by 7 bases and V by 0 bases; bases with no gene match: 4. CDR1 GTSNPN and CDR2 SVGIG come from the germline V gene (reference sequence). The CDR3 loop spans 13 amino acids. The CDR3 protein is CAWSVDRASGYTF. The CDR3 DNA sequence: TGTGCCTGGAGTGTGGACAGGGCGTCTGGCTACACCTTC.

This clone was observed a few times. This chain uses TRBV10-1 with TRBJ2-7; TRBD2 is a possible D gene (6 bases). Germline V gives CDR1 WNHNN, CDR2 SYGVQD (reference sequence). V lost 0 bases and J 2 bases, leaving 8 bases between the germline ends. The CDR3 runs to 14 residues. The CDR3: CASSESREPYEQYF. For the CDR3, the DNA is TGCGCCAGCAGTGAGTCACGGGAGCCCTACGAGCAGTACTTC.

The V call is TRBV28, the J call TRBJ1-2, with D uncertain. The ends were cut back, 2 bases at V and 6 bases at J, with 10 bases in the middle. The CDR3 length is 13 residues. Germline V lookup: CDR1 MDHEN, CDR2 SYDVKM. Written as DNA, the CDR3 is TGTGCCAGCAGTTTAAAGGGAGTGCATGGCTACACCTTC. The encoded protein is CASSLKGVHGYTF.

This clone occurred once. The rearrangement links TRBV21-1 to TRBJ1-3. TRBV21-1 is described as a pseudogene. The CDR3 runs to 15 residues. The CDR3 region is CASSPRRGFGNTIYF. The DNA for the CDR3 is TGTGCCAGCAGCCCGAGGAGGGGTTTTGGAAACACCATATATTTT.

This clone occurred a few times. The chain recombines TRBV25-1 with TRBJ2-4; 13 nucleotides line up with TRBD2. The CDR3 length is 17 residues. Losses at the gene ends were 4 bases for V and 3 bases for J; bases not matched to a gene: 6. CDR1 MGHDK and CDR2 SYGVNS come from the germline V gene. The CDR3 spells CASSATSGRSVKNIQYF. The CDR3, as DNA: TGTGCCAGCAGTGCGACTAGCGGGAGGTCGGTCAAAAACATTCAGTACTTC.